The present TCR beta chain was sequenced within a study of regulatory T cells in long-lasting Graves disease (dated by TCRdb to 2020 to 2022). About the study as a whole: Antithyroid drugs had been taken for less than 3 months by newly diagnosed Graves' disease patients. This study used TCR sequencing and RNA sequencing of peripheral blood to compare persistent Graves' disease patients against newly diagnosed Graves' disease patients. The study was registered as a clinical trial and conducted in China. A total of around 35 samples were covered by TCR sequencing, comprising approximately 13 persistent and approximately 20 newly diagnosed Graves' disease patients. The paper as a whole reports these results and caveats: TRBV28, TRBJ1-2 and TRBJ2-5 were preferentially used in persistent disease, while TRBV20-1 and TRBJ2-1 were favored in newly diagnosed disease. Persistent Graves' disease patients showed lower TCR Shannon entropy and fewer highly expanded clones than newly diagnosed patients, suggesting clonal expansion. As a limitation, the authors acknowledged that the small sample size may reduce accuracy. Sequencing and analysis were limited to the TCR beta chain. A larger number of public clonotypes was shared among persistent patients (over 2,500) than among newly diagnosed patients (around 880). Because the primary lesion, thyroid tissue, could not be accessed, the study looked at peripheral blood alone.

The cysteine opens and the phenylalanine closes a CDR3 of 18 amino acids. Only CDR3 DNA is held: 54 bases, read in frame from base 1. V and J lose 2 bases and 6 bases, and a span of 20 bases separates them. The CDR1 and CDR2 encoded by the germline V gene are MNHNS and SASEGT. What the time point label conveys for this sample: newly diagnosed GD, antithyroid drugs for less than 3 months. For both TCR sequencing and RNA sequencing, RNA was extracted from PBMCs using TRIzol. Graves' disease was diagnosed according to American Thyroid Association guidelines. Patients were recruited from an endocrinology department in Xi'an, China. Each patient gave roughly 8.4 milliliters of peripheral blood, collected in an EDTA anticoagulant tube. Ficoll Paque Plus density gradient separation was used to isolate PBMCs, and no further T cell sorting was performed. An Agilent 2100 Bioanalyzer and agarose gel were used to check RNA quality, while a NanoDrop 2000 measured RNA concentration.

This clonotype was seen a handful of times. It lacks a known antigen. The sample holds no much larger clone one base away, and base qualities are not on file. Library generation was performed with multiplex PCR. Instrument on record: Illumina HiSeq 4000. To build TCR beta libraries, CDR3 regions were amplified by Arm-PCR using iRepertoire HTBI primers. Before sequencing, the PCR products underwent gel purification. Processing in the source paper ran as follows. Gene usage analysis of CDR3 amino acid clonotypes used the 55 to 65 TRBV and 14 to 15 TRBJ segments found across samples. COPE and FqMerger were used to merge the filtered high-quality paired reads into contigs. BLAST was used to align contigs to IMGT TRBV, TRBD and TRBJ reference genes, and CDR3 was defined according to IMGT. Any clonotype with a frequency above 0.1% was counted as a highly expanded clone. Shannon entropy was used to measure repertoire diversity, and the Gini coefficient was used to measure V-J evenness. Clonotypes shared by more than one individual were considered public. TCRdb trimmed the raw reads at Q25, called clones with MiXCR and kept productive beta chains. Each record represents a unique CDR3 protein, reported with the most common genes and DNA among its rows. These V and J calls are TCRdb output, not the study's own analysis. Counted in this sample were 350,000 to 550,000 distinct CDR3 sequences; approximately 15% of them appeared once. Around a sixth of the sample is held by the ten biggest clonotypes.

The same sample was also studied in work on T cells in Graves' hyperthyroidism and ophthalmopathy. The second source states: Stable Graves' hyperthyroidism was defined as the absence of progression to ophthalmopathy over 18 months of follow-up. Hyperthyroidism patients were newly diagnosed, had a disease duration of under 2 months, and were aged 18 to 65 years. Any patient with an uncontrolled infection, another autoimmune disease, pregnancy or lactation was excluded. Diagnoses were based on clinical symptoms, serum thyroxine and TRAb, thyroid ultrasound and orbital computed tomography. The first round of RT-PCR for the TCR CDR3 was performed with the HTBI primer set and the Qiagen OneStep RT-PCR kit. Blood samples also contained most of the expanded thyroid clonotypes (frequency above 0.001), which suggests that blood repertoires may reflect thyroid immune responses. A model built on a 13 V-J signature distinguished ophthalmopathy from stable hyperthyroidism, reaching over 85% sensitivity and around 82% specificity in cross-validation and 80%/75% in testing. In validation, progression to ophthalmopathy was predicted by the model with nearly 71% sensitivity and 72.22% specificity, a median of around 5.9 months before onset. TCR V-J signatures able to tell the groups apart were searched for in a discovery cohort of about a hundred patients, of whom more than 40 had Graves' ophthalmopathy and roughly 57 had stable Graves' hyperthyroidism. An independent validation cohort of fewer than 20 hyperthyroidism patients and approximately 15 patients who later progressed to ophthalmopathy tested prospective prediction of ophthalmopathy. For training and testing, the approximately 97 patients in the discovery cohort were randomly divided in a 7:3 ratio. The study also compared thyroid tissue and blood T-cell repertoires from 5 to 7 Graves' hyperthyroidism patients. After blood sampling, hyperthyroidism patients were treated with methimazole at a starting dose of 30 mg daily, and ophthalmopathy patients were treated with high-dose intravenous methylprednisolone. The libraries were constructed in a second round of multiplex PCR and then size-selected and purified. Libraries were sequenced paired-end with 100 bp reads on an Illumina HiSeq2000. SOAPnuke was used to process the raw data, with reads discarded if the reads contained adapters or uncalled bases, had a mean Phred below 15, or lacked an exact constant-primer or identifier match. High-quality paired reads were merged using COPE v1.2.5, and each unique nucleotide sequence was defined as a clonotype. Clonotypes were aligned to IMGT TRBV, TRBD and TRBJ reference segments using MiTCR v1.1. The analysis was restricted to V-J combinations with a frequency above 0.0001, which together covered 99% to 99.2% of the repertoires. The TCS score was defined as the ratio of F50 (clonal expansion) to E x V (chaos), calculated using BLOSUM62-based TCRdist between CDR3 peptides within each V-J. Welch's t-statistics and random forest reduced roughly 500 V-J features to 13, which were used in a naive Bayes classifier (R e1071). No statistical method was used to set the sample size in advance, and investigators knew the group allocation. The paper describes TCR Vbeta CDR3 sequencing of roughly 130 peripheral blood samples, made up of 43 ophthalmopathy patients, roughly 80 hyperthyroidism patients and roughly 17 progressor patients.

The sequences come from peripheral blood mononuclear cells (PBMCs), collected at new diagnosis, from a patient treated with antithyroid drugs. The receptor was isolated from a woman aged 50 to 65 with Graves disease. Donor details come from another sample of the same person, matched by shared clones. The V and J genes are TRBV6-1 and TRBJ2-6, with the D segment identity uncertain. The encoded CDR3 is CASSEPGTHSYEANVLTF. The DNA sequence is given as TGTGCCAGCAGTGAACCTGGAACCCACAGTTATGAGGCCAACGTCCTGACTTTC.